Sample share makes the clone carrying this T cell receptor (beta chain) medium-sized. Trimming pared 1 base from V and 2 bases from J, leaving 5 bases between. This CDR3 has 13 amino acids. Adaptor-ligated barcode primers were used to amplify TRBV12-4/TRBJ1-2 clonotypes. Each CDR3 protein gets one entry after TCRdb re-called the multiplex PCR reads with MiXCR. This table holds about 700 distinct CDR3 sequences, around 30% found once. The clonotype comes from a female donor with breast cancer. This chain joins TRBV12-3 or TRBV12-4 and TRBJ1-2; no firm D call. Specimen: tumor-infiltrating naive CD4+ T cells sorted from the breast tumor. The subset was: naive CD4+ T cells, CD4+CD45RA+CD25-. The CDR3 sequence: CASSLGENYGYTF. CDR3 bases: TGTGCCAGCAGTTTAGGCGAGAACTATGGCTACACCTTC.